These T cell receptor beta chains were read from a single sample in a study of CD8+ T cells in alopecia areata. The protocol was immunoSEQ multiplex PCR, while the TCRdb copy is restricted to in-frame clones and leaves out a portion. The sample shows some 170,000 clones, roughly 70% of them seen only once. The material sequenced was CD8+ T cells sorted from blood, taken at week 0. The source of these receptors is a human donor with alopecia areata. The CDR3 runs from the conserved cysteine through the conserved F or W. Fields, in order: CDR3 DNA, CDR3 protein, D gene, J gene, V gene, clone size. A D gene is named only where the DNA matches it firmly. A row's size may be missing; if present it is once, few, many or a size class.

TGTGCCAGCACTGCCGGGGTCTATGGCTACACCTTC	CASTAGVYGYTF	-	TRBJ1-2	TRBV6-5	-
TGTGCCAGCAGCTTAGCGGGGGCTCCCTACAATGAGCAGTTCTTC	CASSLAGAPYNEQFF	-	TRBJ2-1	TRBV13	-
TGTGCCAGCAGCTTTAAGCTGAGGTATGGCTACACCTTC	CASSFKLRYGYTF	-	TRBJ1-2	TRBV5-6	-
TGTGCCAGCAGCGTTGGGGGGACAGATACGCAGTATTTT	CASSVGGTDTQYF	-	TRBJ2-3	TRBV7-3	-
TGTGCCAGCAGTTTCGGACAGGGGGCAAGTGGCTACACCTTC	CASSFGQGASGYTF	TRBD1	TRBJ1-2	TRBV27	-
TGCGCCAGCAGCTTTGTAGCGGCGGGGGATGGGACCCAGTACTTC	CASSFVAAGDGTQYF	TRBD2	TRBJ2-5	TRBV5-1	-
TGTGCCAGCAGTAGAGCGGGCATCAATTATGAAGCTTTCTTT	CASSRAGINYEAFF	-	TRBJ1-1	TRBV11-1	-
TGTGCCAGCAGCCTAGACAGATGGGGGACTGGAGCTTTCTTT	CASSLDRWGTGAFF	-	TRBJ1-1	TRBV14	-
TGTGCCAGCAGCTTAGTCCTGGGGGCTGATTCACCCCTCCACTTT	CASSLVLGADSPLHF	-	TRBJ1-6	TRBV7-9	-
TGTGCCAGCAGACGGGACAGGGCCGGGGGAGCTTTCTTT	CASRRDRAGGAFF	TRBD1	TRBJ1-1	TRBV6-5	-
TGTGCCAGCAGTCTTCCGGGACAGGTAGACAATGAGCAGTTCTTC	CASSLPGQVDNEQFF	TRBD1	TRBJ2-1	TRBV6-6	-
TGTGCCAGCATGGGGCGCGGTGAAGCTTTCTTT	CASMGRGEAFF	-	TRBJ1-1	TRBV2	-
TGTGCCAGCAGTGACGGGAGTAGCGGGGGGTTCGGGGAGCTGTTTTTT	CASSDGSSGGFGELFF	TRBD2	TRBJ2-2	TRBV2	many
TGTGCCAGCAGCATAGGGACAGTTAACACTGAAGCTTTCTTT	CASSIGTVNTEAFF	TRBD1	TRBJ1-1	TRBV5-6	-
TGTGCCAGCAGCTTGGGGGGAGCGGAGACCCAGTACTTC	CASSLGGAETQYF	-	TRBJ2-5	TRBV11-1	-
TGTGCCAGCAATCCAACCGTGGGAGCCAAAAACATTCAGTACTTC	CASNPTVGAKNIQYF	-	TRBJ2-4	TRBV6-5	-
TGTGCCAGCAGCTCCACCCGAGAGACTGAAGCTTTCTTT	CASSSTRETEAFF	-	TRBJ1-1	TRBV13	few
TGTGCCAGTAGTAAGATTCGGGACAGGGGGGATCAGCCCCAGCATTTT	CASSKIRDRGDQPQHF	TRBD1	TRBJ1-5	TRBV19	-
TGTGCCAGCAGCCGAACCACGAGGAACATTCAGTACTTC	CASSRTTRNIQYF	-	TRBJ2-4	TRBV14	-
TGTGCCAGCAGTGACTCGAGTCTAGAGACTAACACCGGGGAGCTGTTTTTT	CASSDSSLETNTGELFF	-	TRBJ2-2	TRBV6-4	-
TGTGCCAGCAGGCCACAGGGGCCGGTGGGCGGCTACACCTTC	CASRPQGPVGGYTF	TRBD1	TRBJ1-2	TRBV6-6	-
TGTGCCAGCAGCTTGTCTGCGGATACGCAGTATTTT	CASSLSADTQYF	-	TRBJ2-3	TRBV7-9	few
TGTGCCATTATGTTAACGGGACAGGACCTCTACACCTTC	CAIMLTGQDLYTF	TRBD1	TRBJ1-2	TRBV10-3	-
TGCAGCGTCGCCACAGGGGGTGGTGGCTACACCTTC	CSVATGGGGYTF	TRBD1	TRBJ1-2	TRBV29-1	-
TGTGCCAGCAGCTACCCCGGGGAGCTGTTTTTT	CASSYPGELFF	-	TRBJ2-2	TRBV7-6	-
TGTGCCTGGAGTGCCGGGCGGGCTGAAGCTTTCTTT	CAWSAGRAEAFF	-	TRBJ1-1	TRBV30	few
TGTGCCAGCAGGTGGGGCGCTTCGTATGGCTACACCTTC	CASRWGASYGYTF	-	TRBJ1-2	TRBV5-6	-
TGCGCCAGCAGCCAGGGCGGATTCGAAGCTTTCTTT	CASSQGGFEAFF	-	TRBJ1-1	TRBV4-1	-
TGTGCCTGGCTAGGGGACGGCGCCTACGAGCAGTACTTC	CAWLGDGAYEQYF	-	TRBJ2-7	TRBV30	-
TGTGCCAGTAGTATTTCAGGCTGGACTGTACAAGAGACCCAGTACTTC	CASSISGWTVQETQYF	-	TRBJ2-5	TRBV19	-
TGTGCCAGCCCTGGGACAGGGAACACTGAAGCTTTCTTT	CASPGTGNTEAFF	TRBD1	TRBJ1-1	TRBV2	-
TGTGCAAGTCGCTTAGGGGACTGGCCCCAGCATTTT	CASRLGDWPQHF	-	TRBJ1-5	TRBV12-2	-
TGTGCCAGCACGGACGATAGGCGCCATGAGCAGTTCTTC	CASTDDRRHEQFF	-	TRBJ2-1	TRBV2	-
TGTGCCAGCAGCAGATACAGGGAAGGCGACGAGCAGTACTTC	CASSRYREGDEQYF	-	TRBJ2-7	TRBV6-6	-
TGTGCCAGCAGTCCCGGGATCCGCCCGGGTGAACTGTTTTTT	CASSPGIRPGELFF	-	TRBJ1-4	TRBV6-6	-
TGTGCCAGCAGTGACCCGGCTGGGGTGAGATATGGCTACACCTTC	CASSDPAGVRYGYTF	-	TRBJ1-2	TRBV6-1	-
TGTGCCTGGAGTGTACATGACCGGAACACCGGGGAGCTGTTTTTT	CAWSVHDRNTGELFF	-	TRBJ2-2	TRBV30	-
TGCGCCAGCAGTGTGAAGCATACCCAGTACTTC	CASSVKHTQYF	-	TRBJ2-5	TRBV10-1	once
TGTGCCAGCAGTGAACGGCAGTATAGCAATCAGCCCCAGCATTTT	CASSERQYSNQPQHF	-	TRBJ1-5	TRBV6-1	-
TGTGCCTGGACCGGGGGGACCGGTGTGGCAGATACGCAGTATTTT	CAWTGGTGVADTQYF	TRBD2	TRBJ2-3	TRBV30	once
TGTGCCAGCAGCTTAGCCCTAGGGACAGCGGCCTACGAGCAGTACTTC	CASSLALGTAAYEQYF	TRBD1	TRBJ2-7	TRBV13	-
TGCGCCAGCAGCCAGACAGGGAATGAGCAGTTCTTC	CASSQTGNEQFF	TRBD1	TRBJ2-1	TRBV4-1	-
TGTGCCAGCAGTGAATTTCGTGCGACGAACACCGGGGAGCTGTTTTTT	CASSEFRATNTGELFF	-	TRBJ2-2	TRBV25-1	-
TGTGCCAGCAGTTACAGGGGAACCGGGGAGCTGTTTTTT	CASSYRGTGELFF	-	TRBJ2-2	TRBV6-6	-